What follows describes a single T cell receptor (beta chain). As yet, its antigen is unknown. The data were obtained in a study of OX40 agonist ivuxolimab in advanced cancers. About the research overall: Each dose-escalation patient presented with hepatocellular carcinoma, melanoma, renal cell or head and neck cancer.

This CDR3 contains 14 residues. The V end was cut by 7 bases, the J end by 0 bases, with 13 bases between. Germline V gene lookup returns CDR1 LNHDA and CDR2 SQIVND (reference sequence). Study-wide results and limits: The study found that CD8+ T cells averaged more expanded clones than CD4+.

Sequencing was performed with immunoSEQ multiplex PCR; in TCRdb, only in-frame clones are kept and a portion is missing. The top ten clones hold around 8.2% of a sample with 68,000 or so clones, roughly 89% of them seen once. This TCR was recovered from an adult with an advanced solid tumor such as melanoma, head and neck, liver or kidney cancer. The sequencing here drew on CD4+ or CD8+ T cells sorted from blood, taken in a trial of the OX40 agonist ivuxolimab. The chain combines TRBV19 with TRBJ2-7; perhaps TRBD1 as D (6 bases). In DNA form, the CDR3 reads TGTGCCAGTACGGACAGACGCAGCTCCTACGAGCAGTACTTC. Translating it yields CASTDRRSSYEQYF.